This T cell receptor beta chain was sequenced for a study of vaccination effects on CD4 cells after COVID-19. Produced via immunoSEQ multiplex PCR; TCRdb's table is partial and in-frame only. The table has 45,000 to 50,000 clones, 70% to 80% seen once. The CDR3 contains 11 residues. Trimming removed 5 bases from V and 7 bases from J, with 12 bases in between. Germline V gene lookup returns CDR1 DFQATT and CDR2 SNEGSKA (reference sequence). Turning to this clone: Its antigen is unknown.

When around 10 days of culture had elapsed, CD4+ T cells were isolated. The sample in question was CD4+ T cells from PBMCs cultured without peptide, obtained before COVID-19 vaccination. This sequence originates from a human donor who had a prior SARS-CoV-2 infection. The rearrangement uses TRBV20-1 and TRBJ2-7; D is tentatively TRBD1 or TRBD2 (5 bases each). The CDR3 nucleotides are TGCAGTGCTCCAGTCAGGGAGGAGCAGTACTTC. Its translation: CSAPVREEQYF.